The rows below give T cell receptor beta chains drawn from one sample of a study of T cells in localized non-small cell lung cancer. TCRdb's table, derived via immunoSEQ multiplex PCR, lists solely in-frame clones and lacks some. Of some 30,000 clones listed, roughly nine tenths are singletons. Specimen: PBMCs, collected before any cancer treatment. These receptors were obtained from a man between 40 and 75 years old with stage II lung adenocarcinoma. The CDR3 runs from the conserved cysteine through the conserved F or W. A D gene is named only where the DNA matches it firmly. A row's size may be missing; if present it is once, few, many or a size class.

TRBJ2-2	NA	TRBV5-4	NA	TGTGCCAGCAGCTTTTCCATCCAGGAGAACACCGGGGAGCTGTTTTTT	CASSFSIQENTGELFF
TRBJ1-3	NA	TRBV18	TRBD1	TGTGCCAGCTCACCATCCAGGACAGGGTTTGCAGGAAACACCATATATTTT	CASSPSRTGFAGNTIYF
TRBJ1-2	NA	TRBV7-9	TRBD1	TGTGCCAGCAGCGAAGGACAGGGGTATGGCTACACCTTC	CASSEGQGYGYTF
TRBJ2-7	NA	TRBV28	NA	TGTGCCAGCAGCTCCGGGCCTACTAAATCATACGAGCAGTACTTC	CASSSGPTKSYEQYF
TRBJ1-2	NA	TRBV6-5	NA	TGTGCCAGCAGCCGGGGCCTTGGCTACACCTTC	CASSRGLGYTF
TRBJ2-2	NA	TRBV7-9	NA	TGTGCCAGCAGCCCGATTGGCGCTAGCGTCGACACCGGGGAGCTGTTTTTT	CASSPIGASVDTGELFF
TRBJ1-4	NA	TRBV28	NA	TGTGCCAGCAGTAGGACGGGGGGTGATGAAAAACTGTTTTTT	CASSRTGGDEKLFF
TRBJ2-2	NA	TRBV5-8	TRBD2	TGTGCCAGCAGCTTGGGGACTAGCGGGAGTCCCGGGGAGCTGTTTTTT	CASSLGTSGSPGELFF
TRBJ2-3	NA	TRBV10-2	NA	TGCGCCAGCACCGGGGGAAGGGGGCAAAGGACGCAGTATTTT	CASTGGRGQRTQYF
TRBJ2-3	NA	TRBV30	NA	TGTGCCTGGAGTAGGGGGAGTGCCTTGCCGGGCCTTCCAGGGGCAGATACGCAGTATTTT	CAWSRGSALPGLPGADTQYF
TRBJ1-5	NA	TRBV30	NA	TGTGCCTGGAGTGCTGGAGGGGGAATCGGGGCCCAGCATTTT	CAWSAGGGIGAQHF
TRBJ1-1	NA	TRBV5-1	NA	TGCGCCAGCAGTCGTCAGGAGAACACTGAAGCTTTCTTT	CASSRQENTEAFF
TRBJ2-7	NA	TRBV5-1	TRBD2	TGCGCCAGCAGCTTGGAGGGCGGGAGGGCGCGATCCTACGAGCAGTACTTC	CASSLEGGRARSYEQYF
TRBJ1-4	NA	TRBV6-1	NA	TGTGCCAGCAGGACCGCGTCAACTAATGAAAAACTGTTTTTT	CASRTASTNEKLFF
TRBJ1-5	NA	TRBV18	NA	TGTGCCAGCTCACGAGGGCCAGTGGGCAATCAGCCCCAGCATTTT	CASSRGPVGNQPQHF
TRBJ2-1	NA	TRBV28	NA	TGTGCCAGCAGTAAAAACCCGGCCCCACCCAACGATGAGCAGTTCTTC	CASSKNPAPPNDEQFF
TRBJ1-2	NA	TRBV4-1	NA	TGCGCCAGCAGCCAAGGAACGTTGGGGTCAACTACACTTTATGGCTACACCTTC	CASSQGTLGSTTLYGYTF
TRBJ1-4	NA	TRBV28	TRBD1	TGTGCCAGCGGGGAACAGGGGGTGTGGGAAAAACTGTTTTTT	CASGEQGVWEKLFF
TRBJ1-2	NA	TRBV28	NA	TGTGCCAGCAGTTTAATTTTTGCGACCAACTATGGCTACACCTTC	CASSLIFATNYGYTF
TRBJ1-1	NA	TRBV2	NA	TGTGCCAGCAGTGAAGCGGCAGGGAACACTGAAGCTTTCTTT	CASSEAAGNTEAFF
TRBJ2-5	NA	TRBV13	NA	TGTGCCAGCCAGTTTAAGTTGCGAGAGACCCAGTACTTC	CASQFKLRETQYF
TRBJ1-5	few	TRBV19	NA	TGTGCCAGTAGTGAAAATCTCAATCAGCCCCAGCATTTT	CASSENLNQPQHF
TRBJ1-1	NA	TRBV5-1	TRBD1	TGCGCCAGCAGCCAGGGGACAGGCAGTGAAGCTTTCTTT	CASSQGTGSEAFF
TRBJ2-7	NA	TRBV4-3	TRBD2	TGCGCCAGCAGCCAAGATACGACTAGCGGGAGGCGGAGGGGGGAGCAGTACTTC	CASSQDTTSGRRRGEQYF
TRBJ2-7	NA	TRBV4-2	NA	TGTGCCAGCAGCCAAGAACTCCGCGGGAACGCCCCCTACGAGCAGTACTTC	CASSQELRGNAPYEQYF
TRBJ2-1	NA	TRBV5-4	NA	TGTGCCAGCAGCTTGGGGGAGCGGGTCGAGCCACCATACTACAATGAGCAGTTCTTC	CASSLGERVEPPYYNEQFF
TRBJ1-3	NA	TRBV5-1	NA	TGCGCCAGCAGCTTGCTATTCGGAAACACCATATATTTT	CASSLLFGNTIYF
TRBJ1-1	NA	TRBV28	NA	TGTGCCAGCACCGAAATTAACAGGGCGGCGGGTGAAGAGGCTTTCTTT	CASTEINRAAGEEAFF
TRBJ2-3	NA	TRBV6-5	NA	TGTGCCAGCACCAACGGGGGAGCCAACACAGATACGCAGTATTTT	CASTNGGANTDTQYF
TRBJ2-7	NA	TRBV7-9	TRBD2	TGTGCCAGCACCTTGGGGGACTATATCTACGAGCAGTACTTC	CASTLGDYIYEQYF
TRBJ2-3	NA	TRBV7-3	TRBD2	TGTGCCAGCAGCTTATCGGGAGGGCCGGGCACAGATACGCAGTATTTT	CASSLSGGPGTDTQYF
TRBJ1-2	NA	TRBV28	TRBD1	TGTGCCTGCCAGCGGACAGGGAACTATGGCTACACCTTC	CACQRTGNYGYTF
TRBJ2-7	NA	TRBV5-6	NA	TGTGCCAGCAGCTTGCGGGGAAACTACGAGCAGTACTTC	CASSLRGNYEQYF
TRBJ1-2	NA	TRBV27	NA	TGTGCCAGCAGTCCGGACGGAACTCTGAGTGGCTACACCTTC	CASSPDGTLSGYTF
TRBJ2-7	NA	TRBV27	NA	TGTGCCGGAAATCTGGCTTCCGAGCAGTACTTC	CAGNLASEQYF
TRBJ2-7	NA	TRBV5-1	NA	TGCGCCAGCAGCTTGGACTCCGAGCAGTACTTC	CASSLDSEQYF
TRBJ2-3	NA	TRBV27	NA	TGTGCCAGCAGTTTCGGGATAGCGGAGACCACAGATACGCAGTATTTT	CASSFGIAETTDTQYF
TRBJ2-1	NA	TRBV10-3	TRBD1	TGTGCCATCAGTGAGCTGGGACAGTATATCGATGAGCAGTTCTTC	CAISELGQYIDEQFF
TRBJ2-2	NA	TRBV6-4	NA	TGTGCCAGCAGTGACTCAGACACCGGGGAGCTGTTTTTT	CASSDSDTGELFF
TRBJ1-1	NA	TRBV30	NA	TGTGCCTCCGTATCTAGGGGGTTTACGAACACTGAAGCTTTCTTT	CASVSRGFTNTEAFF
TRBJ2-1	NA	TRBV7-2	TRBD2	TGTGCCAGCAGCTTAGTTTCGGGGACTAATGTTGAGCAGTTCTTC	CASSLVSGTNVEQFF
TRBJ1-1	once	TRBV28	NA	TGTGCCAGCAGTCCCAACGCACTAACTGAAGCTTTCTTT	CASSPNALTEAFF
TRBJ1-2	NA	TRBV2	NA	TGTGCCAGCCGACCCTGGGCAGAAGACTATGGCTACACCTTC	CASRPWAEDYGYTF
TRBJ1-3	NA	TRBV28	NA	TGTGCCAGCACCCTTACAGGGTTGGCAAACACCATATATTTT	CASTLTGLANTIYF
TRBJ2-7	NA	TRBV11-2	TRBD2	TGTGCCAGCAGCTTGGGACTAGCGGGAGTCTACGAGCAGTACTTC	CASSLGLAGVYEQYF